Here is one TCR beta chain with its context. Its antigen target is currently unknown. No much larger clone exists at a distance of one base, and base qualities are not known. The cohort comprised more than 550 healthy bone marrow donors. At the time of sampling, all cohort members were nominally healthy, though unrecorded immune exposures were likely present. The donor tested CMV seronegative, placing the donor among the approximately 360 seronegative members of the cohort. Every donor gave a peripheral blood sample, and the peripheral blood mononuclear cells from that sample were used for TCR beta sequencing. The Qiagen DNeasy Blood Extraction Kit was used to extract genomic DNA from the blood cell samples. This record comes from a study of cytomegalovirus exposure and HLA in healthy donors (dated by TCRdb to 2015 to 2018). Looking at the study overall: An earlier analysis of several hundred of the donors reported about 280 Gb of sequence data and 90 million to 120 million unique TCR beta sequences obtained from some 170 million T cells. An early release that covered more than 550 HLA-typed donors contained about 300 gigabases of sequencing data and approximately 85 million unique TCR sequences. The genetic ancestry cluster associated with self-reported Caucasian donors included 70% to 85% of the approximately 410 genotyped donors. The study aimed to test whether signatures of past pathogen exposure could be identified by cataloging public T cell receptors. The study used immunosequencing to profile the T cell repertoires of around 600 subjects and linked those repertoires to cytomegalovirus serostatus. Besides the first cohort of approximately 670 subjects, a separate validation cohort made up of 120 or so different subjects was used. High-throughput TCR immunosequencing, statistical association of individual TCRs with disease status, and machine learning were combined to predict cytomegalovirus infection status. In a later analysis, previously published TCR beta repertoires from hundreds of donors were re-analyzed and high-resolution HLA genotyping was added so that TCR occurrence patterns could be studied. Rather than drawing on any new phenotypic data, the later analysis identified candidate immune exposures from TCR beta sequences and the way those sequences occurred across donors. To decide whether each TCR beta V gene segment behaved as functional or pseudogenic, an earlier analysis of some 600 of the donors relied on high-throughput TCR beta sequencing. Donor age, sex, ethnicity and CMV serostatus were collected together with the repertoire data. A later genetic analysis took genome-wide SNP genotypes for about 55% of the 666 donors and used that subset as a discovery cohort. Every repertoire in the discovery cohort had been generated on one and the same sequencing platform. HLA typing covered class I and class II loci at four-digit resolution. The number of typed donors differed by locus: about 620-640 for A, B, C, DRB1 and DQB1; 500 to 550 for DQA1; around 610 for DPA1; and approximately 450 for DPB1. Four or five DR-DQ haplotypes were handled as single units for association and clustering, since linkage in the cohort was strong. Among a few hundred genotyped donors of the cohort, an average of around 240,000 unique TCR beta nucleotide sequences were sequenced per donor, about a sixth of them non-productive. Points the paper makes about the study in general: A further reported finding was that TCR beta sequences accurately predicted the HLA-A and HLA-B alleles for most subjects in the first cohort. Linkage disequilibrium might explain the correlated functional status among segregating V segments, but an unknown experimental factor could not be ruled out. This cohort had only TCR beta chains sequenced, and the lack of alpha or paired-chain data limited which features could be detected. In both the original and validation cohorts, the classifier was reported to diagnose cytomegalovirus status with high specificity and sensitivity. Strong co-occurrence of HLA alleles, especially DR and DQ, made assigning TCR associations to individual alleles difficult. Because HLA typing was missing for some donors at each locus, association tests included only the typed subset. Broadly in line with IMGT annotations, most TCR beta V segments showed up in productive rearrangements about 87% or about 30% of the time in an earlier analysis of about 500 of the donors. A group of highly shared sequence variants was considered likely to be a technical artifact of the sequencing pipeline. In vitro tests confirmed that a few of the cytomegalovirus-associated TCR beta chains recognize cytomegalovirus antigens. According to a later analysis, parvovirus B19, influenza, CMV and Epstein-Barr virus appeared linked to several top co-occurrence clusters. Compared with equally common non-associated chains, HLA-associated TCR beta chains in a later analysis were more clonally expanded and had lower generation probabilities. Specific HLA alleles were associated with 15,000 to 20,000 TCR beta sequences at a false discovery rate of 0.05 in a later analysis. The presence/absence analyses assumed that sequencing depth was roughly uniform across donors, and that assumption may not be true. V-gene and J-gene trimming of TCR beta chains was associated with a missense DCLRE1C variant in a later genetic analysis, and the association was replicated in an independent cohort. A later analysis found that most CMV-associated TCR beta chains appeared HLA-restricted, with HLA associations seemingly driven largely by CMV exposure. Some IMGT-functional V segments, including TRBV6-2 and TRBV6-3, could not be distinguished by the 87-base-pair reads and were therefore excluded. The earlier analysis of about 600 of the donors excluded some 15 rarely observed V segments, including chromosome 9 orphons, because counts were too low. Across donors, most TCR sequences were observed very rarely, whereas some public TCRs were present in many individuals. For the cohort, immune exposure information was limited to CMV serostatus. In a later analysis, TCR association rates were found to vary across HLA loci, with the most associated TCRs seen for DRB1 alleles and the fewest for HLA-C alleles. The study listed 150 to 200 TCR beta chains as associated with cytomegalovirus. It was suggested by the authors that the approach could potentially be generalized to other disease states and immunological phenotypes. According to a later genetic analysis, donors in an Asian-associated ancestry cluster had fewer N-insertions in productive TCRs than the roughly 670-donor mean.

V loses 2 bases of germline sequence and J loses 3 bases, and the interval between the two ends is 10 bases. CDR1 and CDR2, per the germline V gene (reference sequence), are GTSNPN and SVGIG. The CDR3 numbers 14 residues from cysteine through phenylalanine. Of all the DNA, just the CDR3 is kept, 42 bases in frame from base 1. Receptor libraries were prepared by the immunoSEQ multiplex PCR assay. The multiplex PCR relied on a mix of 60 forward primers for TCR Vbeta segments and 13 reverse primers for TCR Jbeta segments. The CDR3 region of rearranged TCR beta genes was amplified from genomic DNA by a multiplex PCR assay. On the Illumina HiSeq System, the amplified TCR beta libraries were sequenced as 87-base-pair reads. Per the source publication's procedure: In a later analysis, some 80 million unique TCR beta chains were counted across the approximately 640 repertoires, and roughly 11 million of these chains were shared by at least two donors. Raw reads were error-corrected and collapsed into unique sequences with a nearest-neighbor algorithm that merged closely related sequences to remove PCR and sequencing errors. CDR3 sequences were aligned to IMGT reference sequences to assign V, D and J gene segments. For a sequence to be retained, a match of at least six nucleotides was required to both a V gene segment and a J gene segment. Rearrangements were called productive when the CDR3 lacked stop codons and stayed in frame with V and J; all others were non-productive. Following IMGT convention, CDR3 was defined as the stretch from the second conserved V-encoded cysteine to the conserved J-encoded phenylalanine. The earlier analysis of a few hundred of the donors excluded any sequence lacking an unambiguous match to a single V gene segment. In an earlier analysis of approximately 590 of the donors, V segments were called functional above 56.7% productive rearrangements and were called segregating when the between-donor standard deviation exceeded 5%. A statistical classification framework was developed to diagnose cytomegalovirus status using the catalog of TCR beta chain sequences. V and J gene assignment, in a later analysis, came from comparing TCR nucleotide sequences with IMGT/GENE-DB human TR gene sequences. In a later analysis, CDR3 sequences and most-parsimonious VDJ recombination scenarios were assigned using the TCRdist pipeline. In a later analysis, each TCR beta chain was defined by its CDR3 amino acid sequence together with its V-gene family, and reads without a unique V-gene family were excluded. In a later analysis, 450 to 600 highly shared, low-generation-probability nucleotide sequences were removed to address suspected cross-contamination and a sequencing artifact. For each public chain, a later analysis derived a clonal expansion index from normalized ranks of inferred template counts within each repertoire. Generation probabilities in a later analysis came from a VDJ recombination model fitted to out-of-frame rearrangements, and those results were checked against IGoR. A later analysis scored TCR-TCR, TCR-HLA and TCR-CMV co-occurrence with hypergeometric tests, applying a repertoire-size bias correction to TCR pairs. False discovery rates were estimated in a later analysis by permuting HLA or CMV assignments 20 times. In a later analysis, co-occurring TCRs were grouped with DBSCAN, and TCRdist sequence similarity was added when clustering was performed within HLA-allele-positive subsets. Repertoires with fewer than 30,000 or more than 120,000 public chains were left out of co-occurrence clustering, as were a few repertoires with anomalous nucleotide sharing. TCRdb retrieved this table from immuneACCESS and kept in-frame rearrangements only. Not all clones are present; in checked studies, unresolved V genes account for under half, and no reason is known for the remainder. The D gene and trimming were derived from the DNA, and the V and J assignments and clone size from that table. The sample has over 85,000 clones on record, roughly 86% of them singletons. The ten largest clones capture 1.5% to 2% of the sample.

The sequence joins TRBV30 to TRBJ2-2; TRBD1 might be the D gene, on 6 matching bases. This TCR was recovered from a man aged 40-50 years in good health and CMV-seronegative. Sequencing was performed on PBMCs. The nucleotides are TGTGCCTGGAGTCATCGGACAGACACCGGGGAGCTGTTTTTT. This gives the protein CAWSHRTDTGELFF. With all but the CDR3 taken from the reference TRBV30 and TRBJ2-2 genes, the full variable domain is: SQTIHQWPATLVQPVGSPLSLECTVEGTSNPNLYWYRQAAGRGLQLLFYSVGIGQISSEVPQNLSASRPQDRQFILSSKKLLLSDSGFYLCAWSHRTDTGELFFGEGSRLTVL.